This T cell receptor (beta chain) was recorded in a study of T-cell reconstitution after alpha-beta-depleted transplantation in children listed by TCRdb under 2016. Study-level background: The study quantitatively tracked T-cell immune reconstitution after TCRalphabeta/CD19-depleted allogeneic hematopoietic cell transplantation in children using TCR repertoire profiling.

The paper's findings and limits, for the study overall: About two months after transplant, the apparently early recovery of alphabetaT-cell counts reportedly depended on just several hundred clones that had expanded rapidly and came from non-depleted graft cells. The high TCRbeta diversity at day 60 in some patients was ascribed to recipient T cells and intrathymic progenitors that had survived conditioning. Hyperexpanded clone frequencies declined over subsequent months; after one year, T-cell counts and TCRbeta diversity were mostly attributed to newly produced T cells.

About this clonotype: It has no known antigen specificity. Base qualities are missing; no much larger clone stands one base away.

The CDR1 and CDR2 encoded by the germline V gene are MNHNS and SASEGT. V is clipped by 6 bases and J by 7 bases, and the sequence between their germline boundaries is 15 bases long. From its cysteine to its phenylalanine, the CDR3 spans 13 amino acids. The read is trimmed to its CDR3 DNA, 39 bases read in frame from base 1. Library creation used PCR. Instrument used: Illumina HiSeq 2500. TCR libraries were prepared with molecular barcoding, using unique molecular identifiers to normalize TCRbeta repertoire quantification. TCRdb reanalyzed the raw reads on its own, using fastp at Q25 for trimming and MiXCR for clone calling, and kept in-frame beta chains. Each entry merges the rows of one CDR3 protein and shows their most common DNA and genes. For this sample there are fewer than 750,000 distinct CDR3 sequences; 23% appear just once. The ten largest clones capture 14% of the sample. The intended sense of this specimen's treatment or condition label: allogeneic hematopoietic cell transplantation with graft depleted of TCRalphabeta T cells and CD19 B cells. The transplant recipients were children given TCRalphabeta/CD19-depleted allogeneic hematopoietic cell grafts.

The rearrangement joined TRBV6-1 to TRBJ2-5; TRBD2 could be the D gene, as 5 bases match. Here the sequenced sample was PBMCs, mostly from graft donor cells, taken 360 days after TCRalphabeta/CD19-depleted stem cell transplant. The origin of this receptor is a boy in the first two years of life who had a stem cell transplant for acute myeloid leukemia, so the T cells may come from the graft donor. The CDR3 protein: CASRQRSMGTQYF. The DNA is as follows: TGTGCCAGCAGGCAGCGGTCTATGGGGACCCAGTACTTC.